This note documents a single T cell receptor (beta chain) sequence. Its antigen is as yet unknown. This specimen belongs to a study of PD-L1 blockade in urothelial cancer. Whole-study results and caveats: Pretreatment TCR clonality in blood under the median foretold superior survival.

Germline V gene data show CDR1 as SQVTM and CDR2 as ANQGSEA. J was trimmed by 0 bases and V by 4 bases; bases with no gene match: 7. This CDR3 has 15 amino acids. Time point in this sample: peripheral blood 6 weeks after treatment start. Clones were read by immunoSEQ multiplex PCR, and TCRdb kept only the in-frame ones, dropping some. The sample carries around 30,000 clones, approximately 80% recorded once. V and J are TRBV29-1 and TRBJ2-5; TRBD1 agrees at 8 bases. The sample was PBMCs, taken around atezolizumab (anti-PD-L1) treatment. The sequence was obtained from a man aged 65 to 79 with urothelial cancer. The CDR3 protein is CSVAETGEYQETQYF. CDR3 DNA: TGCAGCGTTGCAGAGACAGGGGAGTACCAAGAGACCCAGTACTTC.